This TCR beta chain was captured in a study of post-analysis software for immune sequencing data. General study findings and limits: Included in a set of five TRBV segments more frequent in patients than controls were TRBV5-6, TRBV5-1 and TRBV20-1.

Concerning this clonotype itself: Its matching antigen is unknown. Being one base from a much bigger clone, this may be a read error.

This CDR3 is 14 amino acids long. Germline loops: CDR1 DFQATT, CDR2 SNEGSKA (reference sequence). cDNA libraries for TCR beta contained unique molecular identifiers. TCRdb independently ran MiXCR on the PCR reads; one entry per CDR3 protein. The repertoire holds hundreds of thousands of distinct CDR3 sequences, with 59% as singletons. The rearrangement joins TRBV20-1 to TRBJ1-1; tentative D call: TRBD1 (6 bases). The TCR originated in a girl aged 2 to 10 with multiple sclerosis. Material: blood. CDR3: CSGRGPQGIVEAFF. For the CDR3, the DNA is TGCAGTGGTAGAGGCCCTCAGGGGATCGTTGAAGCTTTCTTT.